This T cell receptor (beta chain) was sequenced in a study of shared clonotypes between healthy human individuals. Study-level results: Only blood samples were collected, and tissue repertoires likely differ. The study generally estimated greater richness for naive than memory subsets.

Trimming at V came to 6 bases and at J to 4 bases, leaving 13 bases not matched to a gene. CDR3 length: 16 amino acids. The V gene's germline CDR1 is MDHEN and CDR2 SYDVKM. As for this clone: Antigen specificity is unknown.

Deep level was the assay's run setting. Clones were sequenced by immunoSEQ multiplex PCR, and TCRdb holds only the in-frame ones, with some missing. Among 2.3 million or so clones, more than 80% were seen once, and the ten largest hold under 0.45%. The sequence derives from a young man in good health. Some clones in this sample may be carry-over from other donors' samples. The J gene is TRBJ2-7, the V gene TRBV28; 9 positions agree with TRBD2. Sequenced: naive CD4+ T cells from PBMCs. This sample's subset: CD45RA+ positively selected. CDR3 bases: TGTGCCAGCAGGCTGGATTCACTAGCGGGTTGGTACGAGCAGTACTTC. Protein sequence: CASRLDSLAGWYEQYF.